The 25 T cell receptor beta chains reported below all come from one sample, sequenced in a study of shared clonotypes between healthy human individuals. Clones were read by immunoSEQ multiplex PCR, and TCRdb kept only the in-frame ones, dropping some. There are about 2.2 million clones in the sample; about 92% occur only once, and more than 1.5% lies in the top ten. CD45RO negativity and positive selection for CCR7 defined naive CD8 cells, a population that excluded terminally differentiated effector memory CD45RA+ cells. The sequenced sample was naive CD8+ T cells from PBMCs. The receptors stem from a man younger than 35 in good health. Some clones in this sample may be carry-over from other donors' samples.

CDR3 amino acids: CAWSGGRAKNIQYF. The CDR3 DNA reads TGTGCCTGGAGTGGTGGGAGGGCCAAAAACATTCAGTACTTC. V is TRBV30 and J is TRBJ2-4, with a possible D match to TRBD2 (6 bases). The V end lost 1 base, the J end lost 1 base, and 8 bases lay between the germline ends. Germline assignment: CDR1 GTSNPN and CDR2 SVGIG (reference sequence). The CDR3 is made up of 14 amino acids.

This clone came up a few times. The genes are TRBV19 and TRBJ2-1; 9 bases line up with TRBD1. The J segment lost 1 base and the V segment lost 7 bases, leaving 5 bases of the junction unmatched. This CDR3 has 15 residues. From germline, CDR1 is LNHDA and CDR2 SQIVND (reference sequence). CDR3 DNA sequence: TGTGCCAGTACCGATGACAGGGGGTCCTACAATGAGCAGTTCTTC. Amino acids: CASTDDRGSYNEQFF.

The gene calls are TRBV19 and TRBJ1-1; 11 positions agree with TRBD1. This CDR3 has 15 amino acids. J lost 4 bases, V lost 5 bases, and 6 bases had no gene match. Germline V gene data show CDR1 as LNHDA and CDR2 as SQIVND (reference sequence). The CDR3 is CASSPRGQGVTEAFF. CDR3 DNA sequence: TGTGCCAGTAGTCCCCGGGGACAGGGGGTCACTGAAGCTTTCTTT.

V is TRBV6-1 and J is TRBJ2-3; TRBD2 is a possible D gene (6 bases). Germline V gives CDR1 MNHNS, CDR2 SASEGT. Between the trimmed V and J ends, which lost 4 bases and 0 bases, there was a span of 17 bases. This CDR3 has 17 amino acids. CDR3 residues: CASSVLRGGTSTDTQYF. In DNA, the CDR3 is TGTGCCAGCAGTGTACTACGGGGAGGCACTAGCACAGATACGCAGTATTTT.

This clone was detected a few times. Other DNA sequences in the sample encode the same CDR3. V and J are TRBV29-1 and TRBJ1-1, with D uncertain. Germline CDR1 and CDR2: SQVTM and ANQGSEA. Deletions cut 1 base from V and 3 bases from J, with 3 bases between. The CDR3 totals 11 residues. CDR3 nucleotides: TGCAGCGTTGAAGGAGACACTGAAGCTTTCTTT. Amino acids: CSVEGDTEAFF.

The chain links TRBV28 to TRBJ2-5; D may be TRBD1 or TRBD2 (5 bases each). In germline, CDR1 is MDHEN, CDR2 SYDVKM. The CDR3 extends over 16 amino acids. V was shortened by 5 bases and J by 5 bases, with 21 bases between the two germline ends. The CDR3 bases are TGTGCCAGCAGTCAAGCGGTGGGACCGGCATCGGAGACCCAGTACTTC. Its translation is CASSQAVGPASETQYF.

In its sample, this clone was seen once. The rearrangement joins TRBV4-1 to TRBJ1-1; D gene ambiguous. Germline loops: CDR1 MGHRA, CDR2 YSYEKL. V was cut by 0 bases and J by 4 bases, with 12 bases left in between. The CDR3 length is 15 residues. The CDR3 reads CASSQEISGGTEAFF. CDR3 bases: TGCGCCAGCAGCCAAGAAATAAGTGGTGGCACTGAAGCTTTCTTT.

The J gene is TRBJ1-2, the V gene TRBV9; 7 nucleotides match TRBD1. V lost 0 bases, J lost 8 bases, and 4 bases stayed unmatched. The CDR3 is 13 residues long. Germline CDR1 reads SGDLS; CDR2 reads YYNGEE. Here the CDR3 reads CASSVGEQGGYTF. The CDR3 region has the DNA TGTGCCAGCAGCGTAGGCGAACAGGGGGGCTACACCTTC.

The rearrangement uses TRBV4-1 and TRBJ2-7; 11 bases line up with TRBD1. With V trimmed by 5 bases and J by 6 bases, 12 bases remained unmatched. CDR3 length equals 16 residues. Germline CDR1 reads MGHRA; CDR2 reads YSYEKL. The CDR3 nucleotides read TGCGCCAGCAGCAAGTCCCCGGACAGGGGGCCCCCCGAGCAGTACTTC. Residues: CASSKSPDRGPPEQYF.

The rearrangement uses TRBV7-9 and TRBJ1-1, with 9 nucleotides matching TRBD1. V shed 5 bases, J shed 1 base, and the junction held 5 bases outside the gene matches. CDR3 length equals 15 residues. Germline-derived CDR1 and CDR2 are SEHNR and FQNEAQ (reference sequence). The CDR3 reads CASSARTGANTEAFF. CDR3 bases: TGTGCCAGCAGCGCCCGGACAGGGGCGAACACTGAAGCTTTCTTT.

V is TRBV7-9 and J is TRBJ2-7; 7 nucleotides align to TRBD2. Trimming cost V 5 bases and J 7 bases; bases outside gene matches: 14. CDR1 and CDR2 (germline): SEHNR, FQNEAQ (reference sequence). The CDR3 runs 15 residues. CDR3 bases: TGTGCCAGCAGCGCATTAGCGGGCGGTTCGGGGGAGCAGTACTTC. This gives the protein CASSALAGGSGEQYF.

Regarding this clone: In the same sample, other DNA sequences code for this CDR3. The genes are TRBV9 and TRBJ2-7; TRBD2 agrees at 9 bases. The germline CDR1 and CDR2 sequences are SGDLS and YYNGEE. The CDR3 spans 13 residues. After removal of 0 bases from V and 6 bases from J, the junction contained 1 base not matched to a gene. The CDR3 sequence: CASSVGSGSEQYF. The CDR3 region has the DNA TGTGCCAGCAGCGTAGGTAGCGGGAGCGAGCAGTACTTC.

The rearrangement uses TRBV5-1 and TRBJ2-7, with D hard to call. Germline V lookup: CDR1 SGHRS, CDR2 YFSETQ. V dropped 2 bases and J dropped 0 bases, with 9 bases sitting between them. CDR3 size: 14 residues. The CDR3 loop is CASSFESSSYEQYF. For the CDR3, the DNA is TGCGCCAGCAGCTTTGAGAGCAGCTCCTACGAGCAGTACTTC.

This rearrangement joins TRBV28 to TRBJ1-1, with TRBD1 matching 7 bases. This CDR3 contains 15 residues. V lost 3 bases and J lost 1; bases outside the gene matches: 5. CDR1 is MDHEN and CDR2 is SYDVKM in the germline V gene. In DNA, the CDR3 is TGTGCCAGCAGTTTGAGGGGGCAGGGGAACACTGAAGCTTTCTTT. This encodes CASSLRGQGNTEAFF.

This clone was found once. The chain combines TRBV7-9 with TRBJ2-1; the D is unclear. CDR1 SEHNR and CDR2 FQNEAQ come from the germline V gene (reference sequence). Trimming took 1 base from V and 6 from J, leaving 7 bases between them. CDR3 length: 13 residues. The CDR3 spells CASSLGKGNEQFF. The CDR3 bases are TGTGCCAGCAGCTTAGGGAAGGGCAATGAGCAGTTCTTC.

This rearrangement joins TRBV28 to TRBJ2-7, with a tentative D call TRBD2 (5 bases). Per germline, CDR1 MDHEN and CDR2 SYDVKM. This CDR3 is built from 15 residues. Between the trimmed V and J ends, which lost 3 bases and 5 bases, there was a span of 17 bases. The chain's CDR3 is CASSFGLTIGNEQYF. The CDR3 DNA reads TGTGCCAGCAGTTTCGGACTCACGATTGGGAACGAGCAGTACTTC. The complete variable domain, with remaining parts taken from reference TRBV28 and TRBJ2-7, reads DVKVTQSSRYLVKRTGEKVFLECVQDMDHENMFWYRQDPGLGLRLIYFSYDVKMKEKGDIPEGYSVSREKKERFSLILESASTNQTSMYLCASSFGLTIGNEQYFGPGTRLTVT.

The V gene is TRBV6-5, the J gene TRBJ2-3; D possibly corresponds to TRBD2 (6 bases). Germline V gene sequence: CDR1 MNHEY, CDR2 SVGAGI. CDR3 length: 15 amino acids. The V end lost 6 bases, the J end lost 0 bases, and 13 bases lay between the germline ends. In DNA form, the CDR3 reads TGTGCCAGCAGATCACTAGCAGATAGCACAGATACGCAGTATTTT. Translating it yields CASRSLADSTDTQYF.

The chain joins TRBV6-4 to TRBJ2-1; D call uncertain. CDR3 length: 13 residues. V lost 5 bases and J 8 bases, leaving 13 bases between the germline ends. In germline, CDR1 is MRHNA, CDR2 SNTAGT. This CDR3 reads CASSPTAVHEQFF. CDR3 nucleotide sequence: TGTGCCAGCAGTCCCACTGCAGTCCATGAGCAGTTCTTC.

The CDR3 loop is CASSQGEVRGYTF. The CDR3 nucleotides read TGTGCCAGCAGTCAGGGGGAAGTCAGGGGCTACACCTTC. J is TRBJ1-2 and V is TRBV7-9; 7 bases are shared with TRBD1. The CDR3 runs to 13 residues. Germline V lookup: CDR1 SEHNR, CDR2 FQNEAQ (reference sequence). The J segment lost 8 bases and the V segment lost 6 bases, leaving 9 bases of the junction unmatched.

The CDR3 DNA reads as TGTGCCAGCAGCTTGGGGAACGGTCTGCCCCAGCATTTT. Translating gives CASSLGNGLPQHF. The genes are TRBV5-6 and TRBJ1-5, with D hard to call. V was clipped by 0 bases and J by 9 bases, with 10 bases between them. This CDR3 spans 13 amino acids. CDR1 is SGHDT and CDR2 is YYEEEE in the germline V gene.

The V gene is TRBV4-1, the J gene TRBJ1-1, with D maybe TRBD1 (6 bases). V lost 1 base and J lost 4, with 10 bases in between. Germline loops: CDR1 MGHRA, CDR2 YSYEKL. The CDR3 extends over 14 amino acids. The CDR3 DNA sequence: TGCGCCAGCAGCCAAGTAAGGGGGACCACTGAAGCTTTCTTT. Amino acids: CASSQVRGTTEAFF.

The chain couples TRBV19 to TRBJ2-1; 8 bases are shared with TRBD2. With 3 bases clipped from V and 8 bases from J, the junction kept 21 bases outside the gene matches. CDR1 and CDR2 (germline): LNHDA, SQIVND (reference sequence). The CDR3 runs 19 residues. The CDR3 nucleotides are TGTGCCAGTAGTATCGCGGAGGGGCCCAGCGGGAGAGGTTACGATGAGCAGTTCTTC. This translates into CASSIAEGPSGRGYDEQFF.

The chain employs TRBV6-5 and TRBJ2-4; tentatively, D is TRBD1 or TRBD2 (5 bases each). The CDR3 totals 15 residues. Germline V gene data show CDR1 as MNHEY and CDR2 as SVGAGI. Trimming pared 6 bases from V and 9 bases from J, leaving 21 bases between. In DNA form, the CDR3 reads TGTGCCAGCAGCCGGGACCCCCGTCCCCCCAGCATTCAGTACTTC. It yields the protein CASSRDPRPPSIQYF.

This chain joins TRBV13 and TRBJ1-3; 9 bases match TRBD1. The CDR3 consists of 18 residues. Germline trimming cut 2 bases from V and 5 bases from J; bases unmatched to any gene: 13. Germline CDR1 PRHDT, CDR2 FYEKMQ (reference sequence). The CDR3 nucleotides read TGTGCCAGCAGCTTACCCTCCGGCGGGACAGGGATCAGAAACACCATATATTTT. The encoded protein is CASSLPSGGTGIRNTIYF.

The chain uses TRBV6-6 and TRBJ2-7, with TRBD2 as a possible D gene (5 bases). This CDR3 has 14 amino acids. Per germline, CDR1 MNHNY and CDR2 SVGAGI (reference sequence). Trimming took off 2 bases at V and 3 bases at J, with 11 bases between the two ends. The CDR3 DNA reads as TGTGCCAGCAGTTACGAGGGCGCGAGCTACGAGCAGTACTTC. Its translation is CASSYEGASYEQYF.